This TCR beta chain was obtained from a study of blood T cells in healthy people across ages. The germline V and J ends were trimmed by 2 bases and 4 bases, with 10 bases remaining between them. The CDR3 totals 14 residues. The V gene's germline CDR1 is LGHDT and CDR2 YNNKEL (reference sequence). It was with a sample-barcoded 5' primer and a J-beta primer mix that a second PCR of roughly 7 to 11 cycles was run. TCRdb reprocessed the 5' RACE reads with MiXCR, giving one entry per CDR3 protein. The sample consists of around 690,000 distinct CDR3 sequences, around three fifths of them appearing once. The material sequenced was blood. The receptor was isolated from a man between 60 and 75 years old in good health. The chain links TRBV3-1 to TRBJ2-3; a possible D gene is TRBD1 (7 bases). CDR3 nucleotides: TGTGCCAGCAGCCAATTCAGGGGGGCAGATACGCAGTATTTT. Translated: CASSQFRGADTQYF.